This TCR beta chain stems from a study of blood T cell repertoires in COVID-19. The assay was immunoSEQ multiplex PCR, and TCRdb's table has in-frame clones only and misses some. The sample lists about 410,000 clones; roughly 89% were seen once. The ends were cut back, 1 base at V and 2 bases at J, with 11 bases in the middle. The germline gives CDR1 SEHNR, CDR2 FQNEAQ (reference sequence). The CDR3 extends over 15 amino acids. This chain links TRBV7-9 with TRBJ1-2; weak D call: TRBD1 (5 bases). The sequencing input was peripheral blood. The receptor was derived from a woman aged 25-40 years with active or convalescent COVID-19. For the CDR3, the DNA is TGTGCCAGCAGCTTAGTTGGGGCTCCCAACTATGGCTACACCTTC. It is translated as CASSLVGAPNYGYTF.